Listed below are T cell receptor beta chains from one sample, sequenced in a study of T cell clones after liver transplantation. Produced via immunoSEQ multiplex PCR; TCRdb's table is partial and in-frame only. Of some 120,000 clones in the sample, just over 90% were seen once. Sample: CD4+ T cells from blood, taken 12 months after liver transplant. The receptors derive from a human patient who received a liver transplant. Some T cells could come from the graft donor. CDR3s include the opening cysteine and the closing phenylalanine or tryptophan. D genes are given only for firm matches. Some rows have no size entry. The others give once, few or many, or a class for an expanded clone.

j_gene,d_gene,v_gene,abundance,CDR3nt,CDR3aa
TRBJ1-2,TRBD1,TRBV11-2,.,TGTGCCAGCAGCACCCGGACAGGGAATTATGGCTACACCTTC,CASSTRTGNYGYTF
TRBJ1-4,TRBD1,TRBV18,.,TGTGCCAGCTCACCCCGGGACAGGGACCCTGCAACTAATGAAAAACTGTTTTTT,CASSPRDRDPATNEKLFF
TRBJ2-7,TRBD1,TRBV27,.,TGTGCCAGCAGTCCGCCGACAGGGGGCTTCAACGAGCAGTACTTC,CASSPPTGGFNEQYF
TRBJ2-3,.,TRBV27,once,TGTGCCAGCAGTTTTAGGGGAGATACGCAGTATTTT,CASSFRGDTQYF
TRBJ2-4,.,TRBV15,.,TGTGCCACCAGCAGAGCGGGGATAGGTGAAGACATTCAGTACTTC,CATSRAGIGEDIQYF
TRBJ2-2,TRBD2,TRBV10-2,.,TGCGCCAGCAGTTGGACCGGGAGGGCCGGGGAGCTGTTTTTT,CASSWTGRAGELFF
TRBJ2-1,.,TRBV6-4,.,TGTGCCAGCAGGCCCCGACTAAGCTCCTACAATGAGCAGTTCTTC,CASRPRLSSYNEQFF
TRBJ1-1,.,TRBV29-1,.,TGCAGCGTTGTGCCGGACACTACGAACACTGAAGCTTTCTTT,CSVVPDTTNTEAFF
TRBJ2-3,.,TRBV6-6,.,TGTGCCAGCACTCTCACGCCCTGGGGAGGTACGCAGTATTTT,CASTLTPWGGTQYF
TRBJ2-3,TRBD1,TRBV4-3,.,TGCGCCAGCAGCCAAGGGGACAGGGAGGCCGATACGCAGTATTTT,CASSQGDREADTQYF
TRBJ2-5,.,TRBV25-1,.,TGTGCCAGCAGTGAAACCAGGGTGGAGACCCAGTACTTC,CASSETRVETQYF
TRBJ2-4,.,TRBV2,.,TGTGCCAGCAGCGAGGGGCCTTTTAAAAACATTCAGTACTTC,CASSEGPFKNIQYF
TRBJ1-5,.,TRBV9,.,TGTGCCAGCAGCGTAGCTGACAATCAGCCCCAGCATTTT,CASSVADNQPQHF
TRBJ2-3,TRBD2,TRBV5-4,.,TGTGCCAGCAGCTTGGATTTTGTTGCTAGCGGGAGGGCTGATACGCAGTATTTT,CASSLDFVASGRADTQYF
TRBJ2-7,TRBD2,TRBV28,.,TGTGCCAGCAGTTTAGTTAGCGGGAGTGGAGGGCTCGAGCAGTACTTC,CASSLVSGSGGLEQYF
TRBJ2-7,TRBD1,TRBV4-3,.,TGCGCCAGCAGCCAAACCGGGACAGGGGGTTACGAGCAGTACTTC,CASSQTGTGGYEQYF
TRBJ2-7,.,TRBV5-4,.,TGTGCCAGCAGCTTGGCGGGCGGGAAGGTTTACGAGCAGTACTTC,CASSLAGGKVYEQYF
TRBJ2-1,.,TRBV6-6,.,TGTGCCAGCAGTACCTTCGATGGTGAGCAGTTCTTC,CASSTFDGEQFF
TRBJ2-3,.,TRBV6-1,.,TGTGCCAGCAGTCCCCGGTCGGAAGGAGATACGCAGTATTTT,CASSPRSEGDTQYF
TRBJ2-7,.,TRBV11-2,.,TGTGCCAGCAGCTCCCTCCGGGGTTTACCCTACGAGCAGTACTTC,CASSSLRGLPYEQYF
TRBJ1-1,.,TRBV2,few,TGTGCCAGCACCCACACATATGGACGCCGGCTTCGGAACACTGAAGCTTTCTTT,CASTHTYGRRLRNTEAFF
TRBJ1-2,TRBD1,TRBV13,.,TGTGCCAGCAGCCCCCGGCTGACAGGGGATGGCTACACCTTC,CASSPRLTGDGYTF
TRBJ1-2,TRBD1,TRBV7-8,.,TGTGCCAGCAGCCGCTTTGGACAGGGGAACTATGGCTACACCTTC,CASSRFGQGNYGYTF
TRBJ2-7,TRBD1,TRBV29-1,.,TGCAGCGTCGGGGGGACAGGGGCCTTCTACGAGCAGTACTTC,CSVGGTGAFYEQYF
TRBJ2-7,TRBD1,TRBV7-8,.,TGTGCCAGCAGCCATCCCGGGACAGGGATGAACTTC,CASSHPGTGMNF
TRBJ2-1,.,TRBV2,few,TGTGCCAGCACCCCACTTATGGGCTACAATGAGCAGTTCTTC,CASTPLMGYNEQFF
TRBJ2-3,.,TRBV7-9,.,TGTGCCAGCAGCGCAGACAGGAGGTCAGATACGCAGTATTTT,CASSADRRSDTQYF
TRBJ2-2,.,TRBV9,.,TGTGCCAGCAGCGTATCTAACACCGGGGAGCTGTTTTTT,CASSVSNTGELFF
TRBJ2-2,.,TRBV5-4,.,TGTGCCAGTACCCCAAAAGGAGGACCCGGGGAGCTGTTTTTT,CASTPKGGPGELFF
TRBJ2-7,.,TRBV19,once,TGTGCCAGTAGCAGGGCCCTTGGACCGCAGACGGACGAGCAGTACTTC,CASSRALGPQTDEQYF
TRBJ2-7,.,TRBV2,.,TGTGCCAGCAGTGAAGCGGGGGGCTACGGGGACTTC,CASSEAGGYGDF
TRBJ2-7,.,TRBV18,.,TGTGCCAGCTCACCAAAGAGGAGCTCCTACGAGCAGTACTTC,CASSPKRSSYEQYF
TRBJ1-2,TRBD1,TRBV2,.,TGTGCCAGCAGTGAACCCAACCCGGACAGGCCCCTGGGGGGCTACACCTTC,CASSEPNPDRPLGGYTF
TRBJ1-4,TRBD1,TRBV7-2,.,TGTGCCAGCAGCCTAACGACAGGGTCTGAAAAACTGTTTTTT,CASSLTTGSEKLFF
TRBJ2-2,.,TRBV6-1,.,TGTGCCAGCAGTCTGGGGGCGATCACCGGGGAGCTGTTTTTT,CASSLGAITGELFF
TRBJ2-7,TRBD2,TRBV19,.,TGTGCCAGTAGCCCAACTAGCGGGTTTTACGAGCAGTACTTC,CASSPTSGFYEQYF
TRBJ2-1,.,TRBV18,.,TGTGCCAGCTCAGAGGGTATTGACAATGAGCAGTTCTTC,CASSEGIDNEQFF
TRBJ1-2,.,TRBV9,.,TGTGCCAGCACCGAGGACTCCCGGAACTATGGCTACACCTTC,CASTEDSRNYGYTF
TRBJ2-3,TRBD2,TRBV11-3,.,TGTGCCAGCAGCCTGATCCAGGGACTAGCCACAGATACGCAGTATTTT,CASSLIQGLATDTQYF
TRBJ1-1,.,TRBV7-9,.,TGTGCCAGCAGCTTAGCGCTCGGGAAGAGAGGGGCTGCAGAAGCTTTCTTT,CASSLALGKRGAAEAFF
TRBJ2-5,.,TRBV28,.,TGTGCCAGCAGTTTTCAGGGGCGCTACCGAGAGACCCAGTACTTC,CASSFQGRYRETQYF
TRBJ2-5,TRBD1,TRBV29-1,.,TGCAGCGGCCGGACAGGGGAAGAGACCCAGTACTTC,CSGRTGEETQYF
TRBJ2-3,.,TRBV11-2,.,TGTGCCAGCAGCGCGTCTACAGGGACAGATACGCAGTATTTT,CASSASTGTDTQYF
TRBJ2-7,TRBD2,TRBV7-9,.,TGTGCCAGCAGCTTAGCCCCCGGGACTAGCGGTTCTAAATCCTACGAGCAGTACTTC,CASSLAPGTSGSKSYEQYF
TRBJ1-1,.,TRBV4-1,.,TGCGCCAGCTCAACGGAGAGACGGTTGAACACTGAAGCTTTCTTT,CASSTERRLNTEAFF
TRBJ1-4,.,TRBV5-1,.,TGCGCCAGCAGCTTGAGGCCAGTGGGGGCGGATGAAAAACTGTTTTTT,CASSLRPVGADEKLFF
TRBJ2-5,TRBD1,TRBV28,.,TGTGCCAGCAGTTTGACGCCGGGACAGGGGGGAAAGACCCAGTACTTC,CASSLTPGQGGKTQYF
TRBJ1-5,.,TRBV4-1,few,TGCGCCAGCAGCCAAGAGGGCAGGGCATACAATCAGCCCCAGCATTTT,CASSQEGRAYNQPQHF
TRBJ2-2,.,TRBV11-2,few,TGTGCCAGCAGCTTAACAGATACCGGGGAGCTGTTTTTT,CASSLTDTGELFF
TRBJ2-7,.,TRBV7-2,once,TGTGCCAGCAGCGCGGGACTCGGCCCCTCCTACGAGCAGTACTTC,CASSAGLGPSYEQYF
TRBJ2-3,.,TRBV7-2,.,TGTGCCAGCAGCTTACGCGGGAGCACAGATACGCAGTATTTT,CASSLRGSTDTQYF
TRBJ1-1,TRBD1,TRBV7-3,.,TGTGCCAGCAGCTTAACGGGGGACAGCATGAACACTGAAGCTTTCTTT,CASSLTGDSMNTEAFF
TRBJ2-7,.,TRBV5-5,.,TGTGCCAGCAGCCCGGAGGGGCTAGCTATCGACGAGCAGTACTTC,CASSPEGLAIDEQYF
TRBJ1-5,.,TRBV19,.,TGTGCCAGTAGTATACTCAATCAGCCCCAGCATTTT,CASSILNQPQHF
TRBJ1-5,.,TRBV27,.,TGTGCCAGCAGTTTAACCACAGGGTTAGGCAATCAGCCCCAGCATTTT,CASSLTTGLGNQPQHF
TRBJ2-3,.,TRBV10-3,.,TGTGCCATCAGTGAAGGCACAGATACGCAGTATTTT,CAISEGTDTQYF
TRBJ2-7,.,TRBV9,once,TGTGCCAGCAGCCCCGAGAAGGGGTATTCCTACGAGCAGTACTTC,CASSPEKGYSYEQYF
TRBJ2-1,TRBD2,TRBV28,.,TGTGCCAGCGGGACTAGCGGCGACTACAATGAGCAGTTCTTC,CASGTSGDYNEQFF